The clone carrying this T cell receptor beta chain was seen only once. Its antigen is unknown. A single base separates this from a much larger clone, so it may be a read error. The CDR3 runs 15 residues. Germline V gene data show CDR1 as MNHNS and CDR2 as SASEGT. The germline V and J ends were trimmed by 7 bases and 1 base, with 14 bases remaining between them. The sample belongs to a study of CD8 T cells in ankylosing spondylitis. TCRdb itself ran the 5' RACE reads through MiXCR, one entry per CDR3 protein. The sample holds 200,000 to 250,000 distinct CDR3 sequences, under 12% seen once. Whole-study findings and limits: Made up of fewer than ten highly homologous variants, a TCR beta motif appeared characteristic of ankylosing spondylitis blood.

The chain combines TRBV6-1 with TRBJ1-5, with a tentative D call TRBD1 (6 bases). Sequencing input: blood, either unsorted or a sorted T cell fraction (not recorded which). The source of this sequence is a male donor with ankylosing spondylitis or in good health (not recorded which). The CDR3 sequence is CASTRVTGSNQPQHF. The CDR3 DNA is TGTGCCAGCACGAGGGTCACAGGGAGCAATCAGCCCCAGCATTTT.